These 26 T cell receptor beta chains came from one sample sequenced in a study of T cells after yellow fever vaccination. TCRdb reanalysed the 5' RACE reads using MiXCR and keeps one entry per CDR3 protein. The sample records more than 300,000 distinct CDR3 sequences, about 10% being singletons. Sequencing used CD4+ T cells sorted from PBMCs, obtained 45 days after the yellow fever booster vaccination. Every receptor here comes from a man aged 18 to 35 who received the YFV17D yellow fever vaccine.

This clonotype came up a few times. The chain recombines TRBV4-2 with TRBJ1-3, with D unclear. Between the trimmed V and J ends, which lost 5 bases and 0 bases, there was a span of 5 bases. Germline CDR1 reads LGHNA; CDR2 reads YNFKEQ. There are 13 residues in the CDR3. The CDR3 DNA sequence: TGTGCCAGCAGCGACGCCTCTGGAAACACCATATATTTT. It translates to CASSDASGNTIYF.

The table lists this clonotype with many counts. The chain couples TRBV12-3 or TRBV12-4 to TRBJ2-5; no clear D. The CDR3 runs 12 residues. The V end lost 7 bases, the J end lost 6 bases, and 12 bases lay between the germline ends. CDR3 amino acids: CASTPGTKTQYF. The CDR3 DNA reads as TGTGCCAGCACCCCCGGCACAAAGACCCAGTACTTC.

In this sample, this clonotype turned up a few times. The chain is built from TRBV10-2 and TRBJ1-6; TRBD1 agrees at 10 bases. V gave up 9 bases and J gave up 9 bases; unmatched junction bases: 11. The CDR3 runs to 15 residues. Germline V gene lookup returns CDR1 WSHSY and CDR2 SAAADI. CDR3 region: CASNSRDRGFSPLHF. CDR3 nucleotide sequence: TGCGCCAGTAACAGCAGGGACAGGGGTTTTTCACCCCTCCACTTT.

This clonotype has ten or more counts. Relative to the germline gene, one junction end is altered; a read error may explain this. The chain employs TRBV5-6 and TRBJ1-6; 11 bases are shared with TRBD1. This CDR3 has 15 residues. In germline, CDR1 is SGHDT, CDR2 YYEEEE. The chain's CDR3 is CASNLRGTGGSPLHF. The CDR3 DNA is TGTGCCAGCAACTTGAGAGGGACAGGGGGTTCACCCCTCCACTTT.

This clonotype came up many times. The V gene is TRBV6-5, the J gene TRBJ2-2; 12 positions agree with TRBD1. The germline CDR1 and CDR2 sequences are MNHEY and SVGAGI. The CDR3 has 14 amino acids. Trimming removed 7 bases from V and 5 bases from J; junction bases left unmatched: 2. The CDR3 DNA is TGTGCCAGCACGGGACAGGGGGCAACCGGGGAGCTGTTTTTT. It translates to CASTGQGATGELFF.

The table lists this clonotype with many counts. The junction and the germline gene differ at one end; a read error may be behind it. The chain combines TRBV7-9 with TRBJ2-1, with a weak D call TRBD2 (7 bases). This CDR3 region has 16 residues. CDR1 SEHNR and CDR2 FQNEAQ come from the germline V gene (reference sequence). CDR3 sequence: CASSLAEGGARNEQFF. The DNA of the CDR3 is TGTGCCAGCAGCCTAGCCGAGGGGGGGGCGCGAAATGAGCAGTTCTTC.

This clonotype was detected ten times or more. A read error may produce the germline difference seen at one junction end. The V and J genes are TRBV7-7 and TRBJ2-3; TRBD2 might be the D (6 bases). CDR1 and CDR2 from the germline V gene are SSHAT and FNYEAQ (reference sequence). This CDR3 is built from 17 residues. Here the CDR3 reads CASSPGAGGLQGDTQYF. DNA for the CDR3: TGTGCTAGCAGCCCCGGAGCCGGGGGTTTGCAGGGAGATACGCAGTATTTT.

Remarks on this clonotype: This could be a read error, since a much larger clone is one nucleotide away. This sequence joins TRBV3-1 and TRBJ2-7; tentatively, D is TRBD1 (5 bases). The CDR3 totals 14 residues. Germline CDR1 reads LGHDT; CDR2 reads YNNKEL (reference sequence). The CDR3 region is CASSQGRQSYEKYF. CDR3 in DNA: TGTGCCAGCAGCCAAGGGAGACAGAGCTACGAGAAGTACTTC.

There are many counts of this clonotype. This chain links TRBV5-1 with TRBJ2-3; no firm D call. This CDR3 has 13 amino acids. In germline, CDR1 is SGHRS, CDR2 YFSETQ. V was trimmed by 6 bases and J by 3 bases, leaving 11 bases between them. CDR3 loop: CASMLMETDTQYF. CDR3 in DNA: TGCGCCAGCATGTTGATGGAGACAGATACGCAGTATTTT.

This clonotype was seen once. In DNA, the CDR3 is TGCAGTGCTAGAGATACGGGGCGTGGGGCCAACGTCCTGACTTTC. Translation: CSARDTGRGANVLTF. V gene TRBV20-1 combines with J gene TRBJ2-6, with D perhaps assigned TRBD1 or TRBD2 (5 bases each). Germline V gene lookup returns CDR1 DFQATT and CDR2 SNEGSKA (reference sequence). The CDR3 runs to 15 residues. Trimming shortened V by 0 bases and J by 3 bases, and 9 bases separated the two germline ends.

Only a few counts were recorded for this clonotype. The chain uses TRBV7-8 and TRBJ2-1; TRBD1 aligns across 8 bases. V shed 1 base and J 15 bases; nucleotides not matched to a gene: 11. Germline V gene lookup returns CDR1 SGHVS and CDR2 FQNEAQ. The CDR3 has 14 amino acids. The CDR3 bases are TGTGCCAGCAGCTTAGAGGACCCCGGGACAGGAATGTTCTTC. Residues: CASSLEDPGTGMFF.

This clonotype was counted a few times. CDR3 nucleotide sequence: TGTGCCAGCAGCTTAATGCTAGCGGGGGCAACAGATACGCAGTATTTT. Translated: CASSLMLAGATDTQYF. This rearrangement joins TRBV7-2 to TRBJ2-3, with 10 bases aligning to TRBD2. Trimming cost V 2 bases and J 3 bases; bases outside gene matches: 5. The CDR3 consists of 16 residues. Germline CDR1 is SGHTA and CDR2 is FQGNSA.

The rearrangement uses TRBV7-2 and TRBJ1-5; 8 bases align to TRBD1. Trimming took 4 bases from V and 6 from J; bases not matched to a gene: 5. Per the germline V gene, CDR1 is SGHTA and CDR2 is FQGNSA. CDR3 size: 14 residues. The CDR3 bases are TGTGCCAGCAGCTACGACAGGGGTACTCAGCCCCAGCATTTT. Translated: CASSYDRGTQPQHF.

In this sample, this clonotype turned up many times. V and J are TRBV27 and TRBJ2-3; 7 bases agree with TRBD2. Germline CDR1 is MNHEY and CDR2 is SMNVEV (reference sequence). With 7 bases clipped from V and 3 bases from J, the junction kept 4 bases outside the gene matches. The CDR3 is 13 residues long. CDR3 region: CASMGGGTDTQYF. The CDR3 coding sequence is TGTGCCAGCATGGGGGGGGGAACAGATACGCAGTATTTT.

This clonotype was observed many times. This chain joins TRBV6-6 and TRBJ2-7; the match to TRBD1 covers 8 bases. The CDR3 consists of 13 residues. V lost 7 bases to trimming and J lost 6 bases; unmatched junction nucleotides: 8. Germline V gives CDR1 MNHNY, CDR2 SVGAGI (reference sequence). The CDR3 sequence: CASKGQALLEQYF. Written as DNA, the CDR3 is TGTGCCAGCAAGGGACAGGCCCTCCTCGAGCAGTACTTC.

The sample holds many counts of this clonotype. The rearrangement uses TRBV3-1 and TRBJ2-7; D is unclear. Germline V CDR1 and CDR2: LGHDT, YNNKEL (reference sequence). This CDR3 has 13 amino acids. Trimming stripped 1 base from V and 3 bases from J, with 7 bases between. In DNA, the CDR3 is TGTGCCAGCAGCCAAGGAGTGATCTACGAGCAGTACTTC. It specifies CASSQGVIYEQYF.

This chain uses TRBV7-9 with TRBJ2-3, with D maybe TRBD2 (6 bases). The CDR3 is 14 amino acids. Trimming took off 4 bases at V and 3 bases at J, with 11 bases between the two ends. Per germline, CDR1 SEHNR and CDR2 FQNEAQ (reference sequence). This chain's CDR3 is CASSSKGGTDTQYF. For the CDR3, the DNA is TGTGCCAGCAGCTCCAAGGGAGGTACAGATACGCAGTATTTT.

This clonotype has more than one count but fewer than ten. The chain joins TRBV23-1 to TRBJ2-1; no clear D gene. TRBV23-1 is classed as an ORF, of uncertain function. V was trimmed by 2 bases and J by 4 bases, leaving 15 bases between them. The CDR3 consists of 16 residues. The DNA for the CDR3 is TGCGCCAGCAGTCAACCGTTCCCTGGCCGGTACAATGAGCAGTTCTTC. Encoded protein: CASSQPFPGRYNEQFF.

The sample holds a few counts of this clonotype. The chain joins TRBV30 to TRBJ1-5, with D unclear. Germline V gives CDR1 GTSNPN, CDR2 SVGIG (reference sequence). The germline V and J ends were trimmed by 2 bases and 0 bases, with 5 bases remaining between them. This CDR3 is 13 amino acids long. CDR3 amino acids: CAWSPDSNQPQHF. The CDR3 DNA reads as TGTGCCTGGAGTCCCGATAGCAATCAGCCCCAGCATTTT.

In this sample, this clonotype turned up a few times. V is TRBV24-1 and J is TRBJ2-2; 9 bases are shared with TRBD2. This CDR3 has 18 amino acids. Trimming cost V 2 bases and J 0 bases; bases outside gene matches: 6. Per germline, CDR1 KGHDR and CDR2 SFDVKD. CDR3 DNA sequence: TGTGCCACCAGTGATTACGCGCGGGGGGGCACGAACACCGGGGAGCTGTTTTTT. Protein product: CATSDYARGGTNTGELFF.

The J gene is TRBJ2-1, the V gene TRBV7-3; D gene ambiguous. Trimming pared 0 bases from V and 0 bases from J, leaving 9 bases between. CDR1 SGHTA and CDR2 FQGTGA come from the germline V gene. The CDR3 runs 16 residues. The CDR3 DNA reads as TGTGCCAGCAGCTTAACGAACACCCGCTCCTACAATGAGCAGTTCTTC. Translating gives CASSLTNTRSYNEQFF.

This clonotype was seen more than once but under ten times. The V gene is TRBV2, the J gene TRBJ1-6; D unresolved. The V gene's germline CDR1 is SNHLY and CDR2 FYNNEI. The V end was cut by 2 bases, the J end by 6 bases, with 11 bases between. The CDR3 consists of 15 residues. CDR3 sequence (DNA): TGTGCCAGCAGTGAATTAGGTCCCTCTAATTCACCCCTCCACTTT. It specifies CASSELGPSNSPLHF.

CDR3 coding DNA: TGTGCCAGCAGCTTGTGGGGCAGGGAAGATCAGCCCCAGCATTTT. This encodes CASSLWGREDQPQHF. The chain joins TRBV5-4 to TRBJ1-5, with D possibly TRBD1 on 5 matching bases. Germline V lookup: CDR1 SGHNT, CDR2 YYREEE (reference sequence). CDR3 size: 15 residues. With 1 base removed from V and 5 bases from J, the gap between germline ends came to 13 bases. Complete variable domain (other parts from reference TRBV5-4 and TRBJ1-5): ETGVTQSPTHLIKTRGQQVTLRCSSQSGHNTVSWYQQALGQGPQFIFQYYREEENGRGNFPPRFSGLQFPNYSSELNVNALELDDSALYLCASSLWGREDQPQHFGDGTRLSIL.

V gene TRBV18 combines with J gene TRBJ2-5, with TRBD1 identical over 7 bases. This CDR3 contains 14 residues. Looked up from germline, CDR1 is KGHSH and CDR2 is LQKENI. Trimming at V came to 5 bases and at J to 1 base, leaving 4 bases not matched to a gene. The CDR3 spells CASSIGQVQETQYF. The CDR3 bases are TGTGCCAGCTCAATCGGACAGGTCCAAGAGACCCAGTACTTC.

This clonotype was counted between two and nine times. The chain employs TRBV6-4 and TRBJ2-3, with 12 bases lining up with TRBD2. The germline CDR1 and CDR2 sequences are MRHNA and SNTAGT. The CDR3 length is 15 residues. After removal of 4 bases from V and 1 base from J, the junction contained 0 bases not matched to a gene. CDR3 region: CASSGTSGGTDTQYF. DNA for the CDR3: TGTGCCAGCAGTGGGACTAGCGGGGGCACAGATACGCAGTATTTT.

This clonotype appeared once. This rearrangement joins TRBV7-6 to TRBJ1-5, with TRBD1 matching over 7 bases. Trimming cost V 6 bases and J 9 bases; bases outside gene matches: 8. This CDR3 has 13 amino acids. CDR1 and CDR2 from the germline V gene are SGHVS and FNYEAQ. The CDR3 DNA sequence: TGTGCCAGCAGTCGACAGGGTCTTGGGCCCCAGCATTTT. Amino acid sequence: CASSRQGLGPQHF. The full variable domain, completed using reference TRBV7-6 and TRBJ1-5, is GAGVSQSPRYKVTKRGQDVALRCDPISGHVSLYWYRQALGQGPEFLTYFNYEAQQDKSGLPNDRFSAERPEGSISTLTIQRTEQRDSAMYRCASSRQGLGPQHFGDGTRLSIL.